This T cell receptor (beta chain) was profiled in a study of control samples from healthy donors and cancer patients. The germline V and J ends were trimmed by 2 bases and 7 bases, with 11 bases remaining between them. CDR3 size: 14 residues. Germline values: CDR1 ENHRY, CDR2 SYGVKD. Sequencing was performed with immunoSEQ multiplex PCR; in TCRdb, only in-frame clones are kept and a portion is missing. The sample shows more than 150,000 clones, about 93% of them seen only once. This clonotype originated in a man younger than 30 in good health. The sample comprised blood. The chain combines TRBV10-3 with TRBJ1-4; TRBD1 might be the D (5 bases). The CDR3: CAISEGAAGEKLFF. DNA for the CDR3: TGTGCCATCAGTGAGGGGGCAGCGGGTGAAAAACTGTTTTTT.